The 30 T cell receptor beta chains reported below all come from one sample, sequenced in a study of radiotherapy plus CTLA-4 blockade in lung cancer (dated by TCRdb to between 2018 and 2020). The library relied on the immunoSEQ multiplex PCR assay. TCRdb's version of the immuneACCESS table is confined to in-frame rearrangements and falls short of the full clone set. An unresolved V gene accounts for under half of the shortfall where checked; the remainder is of unknown origin. The sample table lists tens of thousands of clones, 79% of them with a count of one. Over 15% of the sample rests with the top ten. The sample consisted of peripheral blood, taken from a patient treated with radiotherapy plus ipilimumab. Source of these receptors: a human donor with non-small cell lung cancer that progressed on radiotherapy plus ipilimumab.

This clone was seen a few times. This chain connects TRBV27 to TRBJ2-7; D is unclear. Per the germline V gene, CDR1 is MNHEY and CDR2 is SMNVEV (reference sequence). CDR3 length: 13 residues. The V and J ends lost 0 bases and 6 bases respectively, with 9 bases between them. In DNA, the CDR3 is TGTGCCAGCAGTTTATCGTCGGTGGCCGAGCAGTACTTC. Its protein is CASSLSSVAEQYF.

The gene calls are TRBV7-6 and TRBJ2-1, with 8 bases fitting TRBD1. The germline CDR1 and CDR2 sequences are SGHVS and FNYEAQ. V lost 5 bases, J lost 3 bases, and 6 bases stayed unmatched. The CDR3 loop spans 15 amino acids. CDR3 region: CASSKGTGNYNEQFF. DNA of the CDR3: TGTGCCAGCAGCAAAGGGACAGGAAACTACAATGAGCAGTTCTTC.

This chain links TRBV5-6 with TRBJ2-3, with D perhaps matching TRBD2 (7 bases). Trimming shortened V by 1 base and J by 4 bases, and 22 bases separated the two germline ends. Germline V gene data show CDR1 as SGHDT and CDR2 as YYEEEE. The CDR3 extends over 18 amino acids. CDR3 sequence (DNA): TGTGCCAGCAGCTTGCACCACTTTTACGGGGGGCCCGCAGATACGCAGTATTTT. The encoded protein is CASSLHHFYGGPADTQYF.

V usage is TRBV9 and J usage is TRBJ1-1; 7 positions match TRBD1. Per germline, CDR1 SGDLS and CDR2 YYNGEE. The trim removed 3 bases at V and 2 bases at J, leaving 10 bases unmatched. The CDR3 is 16 residues long. CDR3 in DNA: TGTGCCAGCAGCGAAAGGGAGGGGGCCTCCAACACTGAAGCTTTCTTT. Protein: CASSEREGASNTEAFF.

This clone has a handful of counts. The V and J genes are TRBV5-1 and TRBJ2-5; 7 nucleotides match TRBD1. The CDR3 sequence is 17 residues long. With V trimmed by 7 bases and J by 4 bases, 19 bases remained unmatched. CDR1 SGHRS and CDR2 YFSETQ come from the germline V gene. The CDR3 protein is CASALGTGTGVGETQYF. The CDR3 DNA sequence: TGCGCCAGCGCACTGGGGACGGGTACAGGGGTTGGAGAGACCCAGTACTTC.

This clone showed up just once. J is TRBJ1-2 and V is TRBV27, with 7 bases aligning to TRBD1. The germline gives CDR1 MNHEY, CDR2 SMNVEV (reference sequence). The CDR3 runs to 15 residues. With V trimmed by 2 bases and J by 5 bases, 8 bases remained unmatched. CDR3 amino acids: CASSLRGTAFYGYTF. CDR3 nucleotide sequence: TGTGCCAGCAGTTTACGGGGGACAGCTTTTTATGGCTACACCTTC.

The chain carries TRBV28 and TRBJ2-5; 7 bases fit TRBD1. CDR3 size: 15 residues. V lost 7 bases, J lost 2 bases, and 10 bases stayed unmatched. The germline V gene encodes CDR1 MDHEN and CDR2 SYDVKM. The CDR3 is CASTPPARGQETQYF. The CDR3 DNA follows: TGTGCCAGCACGCCCCCGGCCAGGGGGCAAGAGACCCAGTACTTC.

This clone was counted once. The rearrangement joins TRBV25-1 to TRBJ2-3, with TRBD2 identical over 9 bases. V lost 5 bases and J lost 5; bases outside the gene matches: 11. CDR1 and CDR2 (germline): MGHDK, SYGVNS. CDR3 length: 16 amino acids. The CDR3 is CASSIYSGSYGDTQYF. The CDR3, as DNA: TGTGCCAGCAGTATATATAGCGGGAGCTATGGAGATACGCAGTATTTT.

The chain recombines TRBV15 with TRBJ2-4, with 9 bases matching TRBD1. CDR3 length: 16 amino acids. J gave up 6 bases and V 0 bases, and 6 bases lay outside the gene matches. Germline loops: CDR1 LNHNV, CDR2 YYDKDF (reference sequence). CDR3 sequence reads: CATSRDRGQGINIQYF. DNA for the CDR3: TGTGCCACCAGCAGAGATAGAGGACAGGGGATAAACATTCAGTACTTC.

V and J are TRBV7-9 and TRBJ1-1; 8 bases fit TRBD1. This CDR3 contains 15 residues. The V gene end was trimmed by 5 bases and the J gene end by 5 bases; junction bases not matched to a gene: 10. CDR1 and CDR2 (germline): SEHNR, FQNEAQ (reference sequence). The CDR3 DNA sequence: TGTGCCAGCAGCACCCGGGCAGGGGGCATGACTGAAGCTTTCTTT. It encodes CASSTRAGGMTEAFF.

The chain couples TRBV28 to TRBJ2-6, with TRBD1 identical over 8 bases. The CDR3 contains 19 residues. The J segment lost 0 bases and the V segment lost 2 bases, leaving 9 bases of the junction unmatched. CDR1 is MDHEN and CDR2 is SYDVKM in the germline V gene. The CDR3: CASSLRQGAPSSGANVLTF. The CDR3 bases are TGTGCCAGCAGTTTAAGGCAGGGGGCTCCAAGCTCTGGGGCCAACGTCCTGACTTTC.

The CDR3 DNA reads as TGTGCCAGCAGTTTGATCGGGGGACAGAACACCGGGGAGCTGTTTTTT. It specifies CASSLIGGQNTGELFF. The chain combines TRBV28 with TRBJ2-2, with D perhaps given as TRBD1 or TRBD2 (6 bases each). This CDR3 contains 16 residues. V shed 3 bases and J shed 1 base, with 12 bases lying between them. The germline V gene encodes CDR1 MDHEN and CDR2 SYDVKM.

The chain uses TRBV9 and TRBJ2-2; TRBD2 matches at 8 bases. CDR1 SGDLS and CDR2 YYNGEE come from the germline V gene. Trimming cost V 6 bases and J 4 bases; bases outside gene matches: 8. This CDR3 is 15 amino acids long. CDR3 nucleotides: TGTGCCAGCAACCCCGGGGGGGTGAGCACCGGGGAGCTGTTTTTT. This codes for CASNPGGVSTGELFF.

This chain connects TRBV9 to TRBJ1-1; TRBD1 is a possible D gene (5 bases). The germline V and J ends were trimmed by 1 base and 1 base, with 8 bases remaining between them. This CDR3 spans 14 amino acids. Germline-derived CDR1 and CDR2 are SGDLS and YYNGEE. Here the CDR3 reads CASSVQGANTEAFF. As DNA, the CDR3 is TGTGCCAGCAGCGTACAGGGTGCGAACACTGAAGCTTTCTTT.

This clone has just one count. The chain couples TRBV6-1 to TRBJ2-5, with D perhaps matching TRBD1 (5 bases). With 5 bases removed from V and 2 bases from J, the gap between germline ends came to 15 bases. In germline, CDR1 is MNHNS, CDR2 SASEGT. This CDR3 spans 15 amino acids. The CDR3 is CASSPGFVRQETQYF. CDR3 nucleotide sequence: TGTGCCAGCAGTCCAGGGTTCGTCAGGCAAGAGACCCAGTACTTC.

Comments on this clone: A read error may produce the germline difference seen at one junction end. This chain connects TRBV7-7 to TRBJ2-1; TRBD2 matches at 7 bases. CDR1 and CDR2 (germline): SSHAT, FNYEAQ (reference sequence). This CDR3 has 15 amino acids. CDR3 in DNA: TGTGCTAGCAGCTTAGGGACTACTCCCTACAATGAGCAGTTCTTC. The encoded protein is CASSLGTTPYNEQFF.

The CDR3 protein is CASSLWGRSNQPQHF. The CDR3 DNA is TGTGCCAGCAGTTTATGGGGTCGGAGCAATCAGCCCCAGCATTTT. This chain connects TRBV27 to TRBJ1-5, with D uncertain. The V and J ends lost 1 base and 1 base respectively, with 8 bases between them. This CDR3 comprises 15 residues. Germline V CDR1 and CDR2: MNHEY, SMNVEV (reference sequence).

This rearrangement joins TRBV28 to TRBJ2-7, with unresolved D. The CDR3 spans 12 residues. Germline CDR1 MDHEN, CDR2 SYDVKM. Trimming removed 8 bases from V and 3 bases from J, with 11 bases in between. In DNA form, the CDR3 reads TGTGCCAGCGGGTGGACCCTCTACGAGCAGTACTTC. Protein product: CASGWTLYEQYF.

This sequence joins TRBV6-6 and TRBJ2-7, with 13 bases fitting TRBD2. J gave up 0 bases and V 4 bases, and 3 bases lay outside the gene matches. CDR3 size: 16 residues. CDR1 and CDR2 from the germline V gene are MNHNY and SVGAGI (reference sequence). CDR3 coding DNA: TGTGCCAGCAGTTGGGGACTAGCGGGGACCTCCTACGAGCAGTACTTC. Translated: CASSWGLAGTSYEQYF.

The rearrangement links TRBV4-2 to TRBJ2-3, with a tentative D call TRBD2 (6 bases). The CDR3 runs to 15 residues. The V and J ends lost 0 bases and 0 bases respectively, with 7 bases between them. In germline, CDR1 is LGHNA, CDR2 YNFKEQ. The CDR3 DNA sequence: TGTGCCAGCAGCCAAGAAGGAGGGAGCACAGATACGCAGTATTTT. This codes for CASSQEGGSTDTQYF.

The V call is TRBV19, the J call TRBJ2-2, with D possibly being TRBD1 (5 bases). The CDR3 has 14 amino acids. Germline V gene sequence: CDR1 LNHDA, CDR2 SQIVND (reference sequence). The V and J ends lost 5 bases and 1 base respectively, with 8 bases between them. The CDR3 coding sequence is TGTGCCAGTAGTTACGACAGGAACACCGGGGAGCTGTTTTTT. This sequence encodes CASSYDRNTGELFF.

The V gene is TRBV9, the J gene TRBJ2-1; TRBD2 is a possible D gene (6 bases). This CDR3 is 14 amino acids long. V shed 6 bases and J shed 5 bases, with 15 bases lying between them. CDR1 SGDLS and CDR2 YYNGEE come from the germline V gene. The CDR3 protein is CASTPGSLDNEQFF. CDR3 DNA: TGTGCCAGCACTCCCGGGAGCCTTGACAATGAGCAGTTCTTC.

V gene TRBV11-2 combines with J gene TRBJ2-7; 10 nucleotides agree with TRBD1. Germline V gene data show CDR1 as SGHAT and CDR2 as FQNNGV. Trimming cost V 6 bases and J 5 bases; bases outside gene matches: 7. CDR3 length: 14 amino acids. The CDR3 DNA sequence: TGTGCCAGCAGAGGGACAGGGGCTCCCAACGAGCAGTACTTC. Its translation is CASRGTGAPNEQYF.

This chain connects TRBV11-2 to TRBJ2-1; 11 bases fit TRBD1. The CDR3 is 15 residues long. Germline CDR1 and CDR2: SGHAT and FQNNGV. J was trimmed by 4 bases and V by 6 bases; bases with no gene match: 5. The CDR3 DNA sequence: TGTGCCAGCAGTCCTGGACAGGGGGCATACAATGAGCAGTTCTTC. This gives the protein CASSPGQGAYNEQFF.

This clone has a handful of counts. The V and J genes are TRBV5-5 and TRBJ1-3; the match to TRBD1 covers 8 bases. The germline CDR1 and CDR2 sequences are SGHKS and YYEKEE (reference sequence). This CDR3 spans 16 amino acids. V was pared by 3 bases and J by 0 bases, with 5 bases of the junction left unmatched. CDR3 bases: TGTGCCAGCAGCTACGGACAGGGTCTCTCTGGAAACACCATATATTTT. Translation gives CASSYGQGLSGNTIYF.

V and J are TRBV27 and TRBJ2-5; D possibly matches TRBD1 or TRBD2 (5 bases each). V was shortened by 3 bases and J by 7 bases, with 21 bases between the two germline ends. The germline gives CDR1 MNHEY, CDR2 SMNVEV (reference sequence). This CDR3 has 16 residues. As DNA, the CDR3 is TGTGCCAGCAGTTTTGCCCGGGGCACCGGCCCTACGACCCAGTACTTC. Translating it yields CASSFARGTGPTTQYF.

The chain combines TRBV29-1 with TRBJ2-7; D not certain. Per germline, CDR1 SQVTM and CDR2 ANQGSEA. The V gene lost 4 bases and the J gene lost 2 bases, with 21 bases spanning the gap. The CDR3 is 16 amino acids. CDR3 in amino acids: CSVAPLDGLGAYEQYF. In DNA, the CDR3 is TGCAGCGTTGCCCCCCTCGACGGCCTAGGCGCCTACGAGCAGTACTTC.

This clone has only a few counts. This chain connects TRBV10-3 to TRBJ2-5, with D perhaps given as TRBD1 or TRBD2 (7 bases each). The germline V and J ends were trimmed by 3 bases and 5 bases, with 16 bases remaining between them. CDR1 ENHRY and CDR2 SYGVKD come from the germline V gene. This CDR3 region has 15 residues. The CDR3 loop reads CAISDGEGALETQYF. CDR3 nucleotide sequence: TGTGCCATCAGTGATGGGGAGGGGGCATTGGAGACCCAGTACTTC.

The chain recombines TRBV7-9 with TRBJ2-5; a weak D match, TRBD1 (5 bases). The J call is uncertain, as TRBJ2-7 better fits the DNA end. Germline assignment: CDR1 SEHNR and CDR2 FQNEAQ (reference sequence). This CDR3 is built from 14 residues. CDR3 nucleotide sequence: TGTGCCAGCAGCAGGGGCGGATCAGGTTACGAGCAGTACTTC. Translating it yields CASSRGGSGYEQYF.

CDR3 sequence reads: CASSQDLGYGGYTF. DNA of the CDR3: TGTGCCAGCAGCCAAGATCTGGGATACGGGGGCTACACCTTC. The V call is TRBV14, the J call TRBJ1-2; no definite D call. With 0 bases removed from V and 8 bases from J, the gap between germline ends came to 13 bases. The CDR3 spans 14 residues. CDR1 SGHDN and CDR2 FVKESK come from the germline V gene.